The rows below give T cell receptor beta chains drawn from one sample of a study of cytomegalovirus exposure and HLA in healthy donors. The protocol was immunoSEQ multiplex PCR, while the TCRdb copy is restricted to in-frame clones and leaves out a portion. The sample lists more than 130,000 clones, 78% occurring once. Sequencing used PBMCs. The origin of the receptors is a male donor in good health and CMV-seronegative. Both conserved end residues are part of each CDR3. A D gene is named only where the DNA matches it firmly. Clone sizes are given selectively: once, few, many, or a class where the clone is expanded.

abundance: -
d_gene: -
v_gene: TRBV28
j_gene: TRBJ2-7
CDR3nt: TGTGCCAGCAGTTTATCGGAGGACGAGCAGTACTTC
CDR3aa: CASSLSEDEQYF

abundance: -
d_gene: TRBD2
v_gene: TRBV4-1
j_gene: TRBJ2-1
CDR3nt: TGCGCCAGCAGCCAAGATCGAGCGGGAGGGAACAATGAGCAGTTCTTC
CDR3aa: CASSQDRAGGNNEQFF

abundance: -
d_gene: TRBD2
v_gene: TRBV5-6
j_gene: TRBJ2-5
CDR3nt: TGTGCCAGCCGCAACCGCGGGGGGGGAAGAACCCAGTACTTC
CDR3aa: CASRNRGGGRTQYF

abundance: few
d_gene: -
v_gene: TRBV10-3
j_gene: TRBJ1-5
CDR3nt: TGTGCCATCAGCGAGACCAGGGGAGGCAATCAGCCCCAGCATTTT
CDR3aa: CAISETRGGNQPQHF

abundance: few
d_gene: -
v_gene: TRBV5-8
j_gene: TRBJ2-5
CDR3nt: TGTGCCAGCAGCTTGCTTAGCGGAGGAGAGACCCAGTACTTC
CDR3aa: CASSLLSGGETQYF

abundance: -
d_gene: -
v_gene: TRBV15
j_gene: TRBJ1-2
CDR3nt: TGTGCCACCAGTCCAGATGGGACTCTTGGACACACCTTC
CDR3aa: CATSPDGTLGHTF

abundance: -
d_gene: -
v_gene: TRBV4-2
j_gene: TRBJ1-1
CDR3nt: TGTGCCAGCAGCCAAGGTTTTGACAGAAACATGAACACTGAAGCTTTCTTT
CDR3aa: CASSQGFDRNMNTEAFF

abundance: -
d_gene: -
v_gene: TRBV5-1
j_gene: TRBJ2-5
CDR3nt: TGCGCCAGCAGCTTGGCGAGAGAGACCCAGTACTTC
CDR3aa: CASSLARETQYF

abundance: few
d_gene: TRBD1
v_gene: TRBV5-5
j_gene: TRBJ2-3
CDR3nt: TGTGCCAGCAGCTCCCTCGGGACAGGGGGGACATTGCAGTATTTT
CDR3aa: CASSSLGTGGTLQYF

abundance: -
d_gene: TRBD1
v_gene: TRBV14
j_gene: TRBJ1-4
CDR3nt: TGTGCCAGCAGCCTGCCCGGGACAGGGACTAATGAAAAACTGTTTTTT
CDR3aa: CASSLPGTGTNEKLFF

abundance: -
d_gene: TRBD1
v_gene: TRBV5-4
j_gene: TRBJ2-7
CDR3nt: TGTTCCAGCAGCTTGGGGACAGGGGTCTCCTACGAGCAGTACTTC
CDR3aa: CSSSLGTGVSYEQYF

abundance: -
d_gene: -
v_gene: TRBV10-3
j_gene: TRBJ1-4
CDR3nt: TGTGCCATCAGTGAGCGCGTAAATGAAAAACTGTTTTTT
CDR3aa: CAISERVNEKLFF

abundance: -
d_gene: -
v_gene: TRBV29-1
j_gene: TRBJ1-1
CDR3nt: TGCAGCGTGGCACAGGGACACACTGAAGCTTTCTTT
CDR3aa: CSVAQGHTEAFF

abundance: few
d_gene: -
v_gene: TRBV4-2
j_gene: TRBJ1-4
CDR3nt: TGTGCCAGCAGCCAAGCCGGAATTTCGGGGGAAAAACTGTTTTTT
CDR3aa: CASSQAGISGEKLFF

abundance: -
d_gene: TRBD1
v_gene: TRBV10-3
j_gene: TRBJ1-4
CDR3nt: TGTGCCACAAGGATAGGGACAGACGGTAATGAAAAACTGTTTTTT
CDR3aa: CATRIGTDGNEKLFF

abundance: -
d_gene: -
v_gene: TRBV12-1
j_gene: TRBJ2-7
CDR3nt: TGTGCCAGCAGCCTCCGACTAGCGGGCAGTTACTACGAGCAGTACTTC
CDR3aa: CASSLRLAGSYYEQYF

abundance: once
d_gene: TRBD1
v_gene: TRBV9
j_gene: TRBJ2-2
CDR3nt: TGTGCCAGCAGCGCTCGGACAGGGGGGTCCGGGGAGCTGTTTTTT
CDR3aa: CASSARTGGSGELFF

abundance: -
d_gene: TRBD2
v_gene: TRBV2
j_gene: TRBJ2-5
CDR3nt: TGTGCCAGCAGTGAAGGCGTTGCGGGGGGAGCTGAGACCCAGTACTTC
CDR3aa: CASSEGVAGGAETQYF

abundance: -
d_gene: TRBD1
v_gene: TRBV14
j_gene: TRBJ1-1
CDR3nt: TGTGCCAGCAGCGGACAGGGATCGACTGAAGCTTTCTTT
CDR3aa: CASSGQGSTEAFF

abundance: -
d_gene: -
v_gene: TRBV18
j_gene: TRBJ1-1
CDR3nt: TGTGCCAGCTCACCGACAGCCACAATTGAAGCTTTCTTT
CDR3aa: CASSPTATIEAFF

abundance: few
d_gene: TRBD2
v_gene: TRBV15
j_gene: TRBJ2-1
CDR3nt: TGTGCCACCAGAAGCGGGAGGGCCCCCAATGAGCAGTTCTTC
CDR3aa: CATRSGRAPNEQFF

abundance: -
d_gene: -
v_gene: TRBV19
j_gene: TRBJ2-1
CDR3nt: TGTGCCAGTAGTATTTCAGGGAATATCAATGAGCAGTTCTTC
CDR3aa: CASSISGNINEQFF

abundance: -
d_gene: -
v_gene: TRBV19
j_gene: TRBJ1-6
CDR3nt: TGTGCCAGTTCCTCGGGTCATCTGAGGGATTCACCCCTCCACTTT
CDR3aa: CASSSGHLRDSPLHF

abundance: -
d_gene: TRBD1
v_gene: TRBV29-1
j_gene: TRBJ1-2
CDR3nt: TGCAGCGTTGAAAGGCCCGGACAGGGGGCCGACTATGGCTACCCCTTC
CDR3aa: CSVERPGQGADYGYPF

abundance: -
d_gene: -
v_gene: TRBV7-7
j_gene: TRBJ2-5
CDR3nt: TGTGCTAGCAGCCCTAGCCCGGGAGAGACCCAGTACTTC
CDR3aa: CASSPSPGETQYF

abundance: -
d_gene: -
v_gene: TRBV11-3
j_gene: TRBJ2-1
CDR3nt: TGTGCCAGCAGCCCCAGGGGTCGGGAGCAGTTCTTC
CDR3aa: CASSPRGREQFF

abundance: -
d_gene: TRBD1
v_gene: TRBV5-4
j_gene: TRBJ2-3
CDR3nt: TGTGCCAGCAGACTGGACAGGGTAACTAGCACAGATACGCAGTATTTT
CDR3aa: CASRLDRVTSTDTQYF

abundance: few
d_gene: -
v_gene: TRBV15
j_gene: TRBJ1-1
CDR3nt: TGTGCCACCAGCAGAGATACGAGTAACCCTGAAGCTTTCTTT
CDR3aa: CATSRDTSNPEAFF

abundance: -
d_gene: TRBD1
v_gene: TRBV18
j_gene: TRBJ1-1
CDR3nt: TGTGCCAGCTCACAGGGACAGGGGGTCACTGAAGCTTTCTTT
CDR3aa: CASSQGQGVTEAFF

abundance: -
d_gene: -
v_gene: TRBV6-6
j_gene: TRBJ2-7
CDR3nt: TGTGCCAGCAGTTATCTGTTGGGGGCTTACGAGCAGTACTTC
CDR3aa: CASSYLLGAYEQYF

abundance: -
d_gene: -
v_gene: TRBV10-3
j_gene: TRBJ2-1
CDR3nt: TGTGCCATCAGTATAGGGGGAATAAATGAGCAGTTCTTC
CDR3aa: CAISIGGINEQFF

abundance: few
d_gene: TRBD1
v_gene: TRBV18
j_gene: TRBJ2-7
CDR3nt: TGTGCCAGCTCACCCCTGGGACAGGGTATCTACGAGCAGTACTTC
CDR3aa: CASSPLGQGIYEQYF

abundance: -
d_gene: -
v_gene: TRBV19
j_gene: TRBJ1-2
CDR3nt: TGTGCCAGTAGCGCACTCCTCTCGACCGCCGGGAGCTATGGCTACACCTTC
CDR3aa: CASSALLSTAGSYGYTF

abundance: -
d_gene: -
v_gene: TRBV7-2
j_gene: TRBJ2-5
CDR3nt: TGTGCCAGCAGCCTACAGCCGAGGGCCCGAGGCCAAGAGACCCAGTACTTC
CDR3aa: CASSLQPRARGQETQYF

abundance: -
d_gene: -
v_gene: TRBV4-1
j_gene: TRBJ2-7
CDR3nt: TGCGCCAGCAGCCAAGGTGAAATACGGTCCTACTCCTACGAGCAGTACTTC
CDR3aa: CASSQGEIRSYSYEQYF

abundance: -
d_gene: TRBD1
v_gene: TRBV29-1
j_gene: TRBJ2-7
CDR3nt: TGCAGCGTTAAAGAGACAGGGGTTTCCTACGAGCAGTACTTC
CDR3aa: CSVKETGVSYEQYF